The rows below give T cell receptor delta chains drawn from one sample of a study of gamma-delta T cells after stem cell transplantation. TCRdb redid clone calling on the RT-PCR reads using CATT. The table records 7,600 or so delta-chain clones, about 14% of them present only once. Sequencing used gamma-delta T cells. These receptors all stem from a human donor. It is not recorded whose cells these are; they may come from a transplant donor. CDR3s include the opening cysteine and the closing phenylalanine or tryptophan. The D gene is left open where the match is weak. Only some rows state a clone size, as once, few, many or a class for expanded clones.

j_call d_call v_call clone_size cdr3_nt cdr3_aa
TRDJ3 NA TRDV2 medium-sized TGTGCCTGTGACGTTCTCGGGACGGTCTCCTGGGACACCCGACAGATGTTTTTC CACDVLGTVSWDTRQMFF
TRDJ1 NA TRDV2 NA TGTGCCTGTGACGAATACTGGCATAATAGCGCCGATAAACTCATCTTT CACDEYWHNSADKLIF
TRDJ1 TRDD3 TRDV1 medium-sized TGTGCTCTTGGGGTTTACTGGGGGATATGTAACACCGATAAACTCATCTTT CALGVYWGICNTDKLIF
TRDJ1 NA TRDV1 few TGTGCTCTTGGGGAACCCCTGTGGGGGGTGGCCGATAAACTCATCTTT CALGEPLWGVADKLIF
TRDJ1 NA TRDV1 NA TGTGCTCTTGGGGAACTGCTTGAGGTTCCTACCGTACTGGGTCGGGATAAACTCATCTTT CALGELLEVPTVLGRDKLIF
TRDJ1 TRDD3 TRDV1 medium-sized TGTGCTCTTGGGGAACTGTACGCTTGCACCTGTACTGGGGAACCGTACACCGATAAACTCATCTTT CALGELYACTCTGEPYTDKLIF
TRDJ3 TRDD3 TRDV2 medium-sized TGTGCCTGTGACACCGAGGGGGATTCATGGTCCTGGGACACCCGACAGATGTTTTTC CACDTEGDSWSWDTRQMFF
TRDJ2 NA TRDV1 few TGTGCTCTCGGGGAAGGATGGCCTTCCTACCCTCACTGGGGGACACCGCCTTGTTTGACAGCACAACTCTTCTTT CALGEGWPSYPHWGTPPCLTAQLFF
TRDJ1 TRDD3 TRDV1 NA TGTGCTCTTGGGGGGCCGATACTGGGGGACTGGGACACCGATAAACTCATCTTT CALGGPILGDWDTDKLIF
TRDJ1 NA TRDV1 medium-sized TGTGCTCTGGATCACCTCGGGCTAAGATCTTACGATAAACTCATCTTT CALDHLGLRSYDKLIF
TRDJ1 NA TRDV1 NA TGTGCTCTTGGGTTTTCAGTCGGTACCCTGTACACCGATAAACTCATCTTT CALGFSVGTLYTDKLIF
TRDJ1 TRDD3 TRDV2 few TGTGCCTGTGACACCTGGGGGATATATAAACTCATCTTT CACDTWGIYKLIF
TRDJ1 TRDD3 TRDV1 few TGTGCTCTTGGGGATAAGTTCACACGGATCGTGGGGATACCCCGGTACACCGATAAACTCATCTTT CALGDKFTRIVGIPRYTDKLIF
TRDJ1 TRDD3 TRDV1 NA TGTGCTCTTGGGGAAATTGGCGGGATACGGGCCGATAAACTCATCTTT CALGEIGGIRADKLIF
TRDJ1 TRDD3 TRDV1 NA TGTGCTCTTGGGGACCACCAAGTAGAGGGCAAGGTGGGATACCGATCGCGGCTCATCTTT CALGDHQVEGKVGYRSRLIF
TRDJ1 TRDD3 TRDV3 medium-sized TGTGCTCAACCCGAAAGGGTGGGGGAAACCGATAAACTCATCTTT CAQPERVGETDKLIF